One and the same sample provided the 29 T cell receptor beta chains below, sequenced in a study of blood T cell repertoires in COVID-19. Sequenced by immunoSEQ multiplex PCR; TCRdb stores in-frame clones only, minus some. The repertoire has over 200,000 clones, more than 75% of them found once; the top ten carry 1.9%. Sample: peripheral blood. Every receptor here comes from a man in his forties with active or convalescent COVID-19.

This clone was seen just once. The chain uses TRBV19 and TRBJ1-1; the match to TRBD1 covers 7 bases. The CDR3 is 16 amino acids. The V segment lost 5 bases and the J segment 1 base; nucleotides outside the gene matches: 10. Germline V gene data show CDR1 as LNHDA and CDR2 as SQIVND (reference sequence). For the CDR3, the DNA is TGTGCCAGTAGTCCCCCCCTTGACAGGGCGAACACTGAAGCTTTCTTT. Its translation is CASSPPLDRANTEAFF.

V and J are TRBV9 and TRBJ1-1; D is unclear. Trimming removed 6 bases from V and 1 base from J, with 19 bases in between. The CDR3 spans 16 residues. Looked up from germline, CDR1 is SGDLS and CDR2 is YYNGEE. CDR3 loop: CASTTGPRVSNTEAFF. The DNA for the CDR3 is TGTGCCAGCACCACCGGACCGAGGGTTTCGAACACTGAAGCTTTCTTT.

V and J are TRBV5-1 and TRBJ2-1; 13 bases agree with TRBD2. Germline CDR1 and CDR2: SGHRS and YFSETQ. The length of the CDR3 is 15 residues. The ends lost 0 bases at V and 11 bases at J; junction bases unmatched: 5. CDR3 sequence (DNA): TGCGCCAGCAGCTTGGATTCCGGGACTAGCGGGAAGCAGTTCTTC. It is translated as CASSLDSGTSGKQFF.

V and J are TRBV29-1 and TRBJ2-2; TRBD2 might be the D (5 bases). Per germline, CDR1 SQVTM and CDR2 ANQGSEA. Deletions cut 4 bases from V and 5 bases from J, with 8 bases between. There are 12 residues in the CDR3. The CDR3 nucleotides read TGCAGCGTTGTCCGGGGAACCGGGGAGCTGTTTTTT. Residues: CSVVRGTGELFF.

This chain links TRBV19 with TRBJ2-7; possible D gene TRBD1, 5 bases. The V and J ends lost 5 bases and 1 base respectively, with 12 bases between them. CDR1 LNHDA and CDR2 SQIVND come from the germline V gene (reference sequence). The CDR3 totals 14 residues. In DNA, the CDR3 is TGTGCCAGTAGTCCCCAGGCAGGGTCCTACGAGCAGTACTTC. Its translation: CASSPQAGSYEQYF.

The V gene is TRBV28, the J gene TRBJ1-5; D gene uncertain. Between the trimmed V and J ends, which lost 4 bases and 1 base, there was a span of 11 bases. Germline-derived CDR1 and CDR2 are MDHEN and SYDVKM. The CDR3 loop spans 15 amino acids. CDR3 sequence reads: CASSSTPTSNQPQHF. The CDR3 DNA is TGTGCCAGCAGTTCGACCCCGACAAGCAATCAGCCCCAGCATTTT.

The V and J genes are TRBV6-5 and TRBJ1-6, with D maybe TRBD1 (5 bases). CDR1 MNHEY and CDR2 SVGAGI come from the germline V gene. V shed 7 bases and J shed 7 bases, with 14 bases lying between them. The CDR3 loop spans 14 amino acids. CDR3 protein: CASISLTANSPLHF. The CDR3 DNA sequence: TGTGCCAGCATTAGCCTGACAGCCAATTCACCCCTCCACTTT.

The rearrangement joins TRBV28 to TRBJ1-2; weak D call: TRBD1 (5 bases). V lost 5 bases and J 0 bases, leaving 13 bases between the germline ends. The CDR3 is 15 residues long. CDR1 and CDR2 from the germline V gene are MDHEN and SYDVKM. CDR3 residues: CASSPATAANYGYTF. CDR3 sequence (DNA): TGTGCCAGCAGTCCCGCGACAGCAGCTAACTATGGCTACACCTTC.

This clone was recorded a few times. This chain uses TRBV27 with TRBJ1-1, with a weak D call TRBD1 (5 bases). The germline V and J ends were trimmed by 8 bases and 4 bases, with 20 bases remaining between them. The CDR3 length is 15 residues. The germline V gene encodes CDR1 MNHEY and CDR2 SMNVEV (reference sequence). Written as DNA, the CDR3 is TGTGCCAGCTCTTATCAGGGTGCCTTTAGCACTGAAGCTTTCTTT. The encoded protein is CASSYQGAFSTEAFF.

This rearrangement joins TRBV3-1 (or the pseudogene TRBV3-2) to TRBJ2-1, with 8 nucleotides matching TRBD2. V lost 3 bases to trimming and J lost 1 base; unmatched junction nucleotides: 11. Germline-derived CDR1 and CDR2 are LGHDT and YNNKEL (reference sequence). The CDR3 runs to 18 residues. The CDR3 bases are TGTGCCAGCAGCCACCCCTCCCCTCGGGGGGGGTCCTACAATGAGCAGTTCTTC. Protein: CASSHPSPRGGSYNEQFF.

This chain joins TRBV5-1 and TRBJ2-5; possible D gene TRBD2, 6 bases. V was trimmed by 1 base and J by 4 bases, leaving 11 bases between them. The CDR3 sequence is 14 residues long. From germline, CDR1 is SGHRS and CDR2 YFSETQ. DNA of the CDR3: TGCGCCAGCAGCTTGAATGTCGGGAGAGAGACCCAGTACTTC. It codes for CASSLNVGRETQYF.

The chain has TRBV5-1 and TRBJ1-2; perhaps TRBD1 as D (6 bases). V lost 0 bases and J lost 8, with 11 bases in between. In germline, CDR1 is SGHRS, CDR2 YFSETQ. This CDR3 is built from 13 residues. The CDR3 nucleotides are TGCGCCAGCAGCTTGGGGTCAGGGGAAGGCTACACCTTC. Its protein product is CASSLGSGEGYTF.

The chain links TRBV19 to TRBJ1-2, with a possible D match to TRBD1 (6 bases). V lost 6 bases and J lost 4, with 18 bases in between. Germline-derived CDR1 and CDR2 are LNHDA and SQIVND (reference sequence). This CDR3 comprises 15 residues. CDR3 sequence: CASRDTDRPLYGYTF. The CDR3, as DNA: TGTGCCAGTAGGGATACGGACAGACCTCTCTATGGCTACACCTTC.

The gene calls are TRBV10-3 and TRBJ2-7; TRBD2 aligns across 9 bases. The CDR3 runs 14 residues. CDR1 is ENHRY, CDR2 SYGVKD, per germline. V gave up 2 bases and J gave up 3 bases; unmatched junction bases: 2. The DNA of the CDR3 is TGTGCCATCAGTGAGGGAGCGGGGGGCTACGAGCAGTACTTC. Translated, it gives CAISEGAGGYEQYF.

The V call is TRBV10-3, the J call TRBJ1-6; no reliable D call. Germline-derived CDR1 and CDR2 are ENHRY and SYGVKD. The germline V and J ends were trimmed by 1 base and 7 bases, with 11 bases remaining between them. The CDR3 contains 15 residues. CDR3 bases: TGTGCCATCAGTGAGTGGGGTAGCGGGAATTCACCCCTCCACTTT. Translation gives CAISEWGSGNSPLHF.

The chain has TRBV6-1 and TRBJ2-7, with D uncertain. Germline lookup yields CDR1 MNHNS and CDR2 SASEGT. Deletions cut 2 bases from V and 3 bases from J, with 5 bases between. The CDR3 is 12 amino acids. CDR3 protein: CASSEIRYEQYF. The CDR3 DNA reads TGTGCCAGCAGTGAAATTCGCTACGAGCAGTACTTC.

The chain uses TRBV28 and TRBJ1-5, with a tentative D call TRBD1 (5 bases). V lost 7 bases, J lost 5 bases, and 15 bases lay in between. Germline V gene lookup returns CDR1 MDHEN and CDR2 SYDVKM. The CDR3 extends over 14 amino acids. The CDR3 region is CASTLGAQYQPQHF. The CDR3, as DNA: TGTGCCAGCACCCTAGGGGCCCAATATCAGCCCCAGCATTTT.

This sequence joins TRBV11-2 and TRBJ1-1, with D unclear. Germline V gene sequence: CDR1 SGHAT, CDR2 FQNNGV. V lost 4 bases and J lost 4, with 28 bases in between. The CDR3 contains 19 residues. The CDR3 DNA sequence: TGTGCCAGCAGCTCAGGAACAATCACCGGGTACCGCGAGGGCACTGAAGCTTTCTTT. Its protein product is CASSSGTITGYREGTEAFF.

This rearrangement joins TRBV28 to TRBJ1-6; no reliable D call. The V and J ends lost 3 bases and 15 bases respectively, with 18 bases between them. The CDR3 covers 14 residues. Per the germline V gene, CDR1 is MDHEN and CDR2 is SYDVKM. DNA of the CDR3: TGTGCCAGCAGTTTCGCTCCGGCCCTCGGACTCCTCCACTTT. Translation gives CASSFAPALGLLHF.

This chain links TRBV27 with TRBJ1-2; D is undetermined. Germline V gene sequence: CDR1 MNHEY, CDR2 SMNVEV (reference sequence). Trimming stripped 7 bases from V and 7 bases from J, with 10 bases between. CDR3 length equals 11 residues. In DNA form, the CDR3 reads TGTGCCAGCACTGGCGGTATTGGCTACACCTTC. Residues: CASTGGIGYTF.

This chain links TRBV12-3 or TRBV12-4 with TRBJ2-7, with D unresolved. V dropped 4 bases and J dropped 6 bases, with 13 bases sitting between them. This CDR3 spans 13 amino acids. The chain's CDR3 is CASSSPTTGEQYF. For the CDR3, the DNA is TGTGCCAGCAGTTCCCCGACGACTGGCGAGCAGTACTTC.

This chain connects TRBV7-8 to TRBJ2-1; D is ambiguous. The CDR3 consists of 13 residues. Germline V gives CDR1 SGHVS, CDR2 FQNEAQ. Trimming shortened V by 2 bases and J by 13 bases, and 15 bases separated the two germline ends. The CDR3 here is CASSLYGSGSQFF. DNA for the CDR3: TGTGCCAGCAGCTTATATGGTTCAGGCTCCCAGTTCTTC.

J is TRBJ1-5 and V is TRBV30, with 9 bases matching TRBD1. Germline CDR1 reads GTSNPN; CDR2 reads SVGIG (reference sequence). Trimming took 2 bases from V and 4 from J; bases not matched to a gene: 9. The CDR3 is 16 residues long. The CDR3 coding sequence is TGTGCCTGGAGTCCTACGGACAGGGGAGGAAATCAGCCCCAGCATTTT. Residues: CAWSPTDRGGNQPQHF.

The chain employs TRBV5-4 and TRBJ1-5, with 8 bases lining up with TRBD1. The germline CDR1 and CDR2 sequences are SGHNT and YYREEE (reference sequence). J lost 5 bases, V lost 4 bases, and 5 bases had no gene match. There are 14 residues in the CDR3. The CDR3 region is CASSTGQGDQPQHF. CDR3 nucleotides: TGTGCCAGCAGCACCGGACAGGGCGATCAGCCCCAGCATTTT. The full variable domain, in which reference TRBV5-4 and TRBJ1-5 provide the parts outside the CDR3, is ETGVTQSPTHLIKTRGQQVTLRCSSQSGHNTVSWYQQALGQGPQFIFQYYREEENGRGNFPPRFSGLQFPNYSSELNVNALELDDSALYLCASSTGQGDQPQHFGDGTRLSIL.

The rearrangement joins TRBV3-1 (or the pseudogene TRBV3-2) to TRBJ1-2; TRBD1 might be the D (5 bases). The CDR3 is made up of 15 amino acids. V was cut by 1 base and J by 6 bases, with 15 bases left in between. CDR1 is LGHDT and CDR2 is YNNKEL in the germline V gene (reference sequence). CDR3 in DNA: TGTGCCAGCAGCCAAGGGGGGGGATTAAGGGATGGCTACACCTTC. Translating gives CASSQGGGLRDGYTF.

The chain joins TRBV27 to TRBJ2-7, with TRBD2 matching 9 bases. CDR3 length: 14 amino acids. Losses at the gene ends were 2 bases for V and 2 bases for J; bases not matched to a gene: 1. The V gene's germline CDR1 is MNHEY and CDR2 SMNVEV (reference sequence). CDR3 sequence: CASSLLAGTYEQYF. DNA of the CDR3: TGTGCCAGCAGTTTACTAGCGGGGACCTACGAGCAGTACTTC.

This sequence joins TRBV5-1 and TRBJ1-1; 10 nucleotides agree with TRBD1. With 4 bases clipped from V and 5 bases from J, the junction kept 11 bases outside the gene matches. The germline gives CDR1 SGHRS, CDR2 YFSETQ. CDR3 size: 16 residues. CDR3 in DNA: TGCGCCAGCAGCGTGGGACAGGGGACGGTAGTGACTGAAGCTTTCTTT. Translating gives CASSVGQGTVVTEAFF.

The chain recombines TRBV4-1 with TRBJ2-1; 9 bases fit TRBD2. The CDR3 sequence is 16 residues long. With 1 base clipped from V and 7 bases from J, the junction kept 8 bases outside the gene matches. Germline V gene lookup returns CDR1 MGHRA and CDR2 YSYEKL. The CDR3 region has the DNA TGCGCCAGCAGCCAAGTACGAGCGGGAGGATATAATGAGCAGTTCTTC. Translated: CASSQVRAGGYNEQFF.

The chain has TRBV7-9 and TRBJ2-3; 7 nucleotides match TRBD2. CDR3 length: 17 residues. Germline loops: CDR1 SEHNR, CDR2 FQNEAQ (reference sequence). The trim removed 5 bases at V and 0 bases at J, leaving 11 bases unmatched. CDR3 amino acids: CASSPPWGGRSTDTQYF. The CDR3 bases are TGTGCCAGCAGCCCCCCTTGGGGCGGGAGAAGCACAGATACGCAGTATTTT.